Listed here are 6 T cell receptor beta chains from one sample, sequenced in a study of cytomegalovirus exposure and HLA in healthy donors. The method was immunoSEQ multiplex PCR; TCRdb's version includes in-frame clones alone and lacks a portion of them. The table shows 220,000 or so clones, with roughly 80% occurring only once. The specimen was PBMCs. Receptor source: a woman aged 18 to 35 in good health and CMV-seronegative.

The genes are TRBV27 and TRBJ2-6; tentatively, D is TRBD1 or TRBD2 (5 bases each). CDR1 and CDR2 from the germline V gene are MNHEY and SMNVEV (reference sequence). The CDR3 is 17 amino acids. Between the trimmed V and J ends, which lost 1 base and 4 bases, there was a span of 14 bases. The DNA for the CDR3 is TGTGCCAGCAGTTTATGGGGGAAACCGTCGGGGGCCAACGTCCTGACTTTC. It codes for CASSLWGKPSGANVLTF.

As regards this clone: A junction boundary mismatches the germline segment, possibly from a read error. The chain uses TRBV27 and TRBJ2-4; 12 bases line up with TRBD2. Germline CDR1 is MNHEY and CDR2 is SMNVEV (reference sequence). The CDR3 runs 17 residues. The CDR3: CASSSPGLAGSRNVQYF. The CDR3 coding sequence is TGTGCCAGCAGTTCGCCCGGACTAGCGGGAAGTAGAAACGTTCAGTACTTC.

V gene TRBV5-1 combines with J gene TRBJ1-1; D uncertain. Looked up from germline, CDR1 is SGHRS and CDR2 is YFSETQ. This CDR3 comprises 14 residues. Trimming took off 6 bases at V and 2 bases at J, with 14 bases between the two ends. This chain's CDR3 is CASTSGWGNTEAFF. CDR3 in DNA: TGCGCCAGCACGTCAGGTTGGGGTAACACTGAAGCTTTCTTT.

This chain links TRBV6-5 with TRBJ1-4; D unresolved. The CDR3 runs 15 residues. The V gene lost 0 bases and the J gene lost 3 bases, with 8 bases spanning the gap. Germline loops: CDR1 MNHEY, CDR2 SVGAGI. The CDR3 loop reads CASSYSRFANEKLFF. CDR3 nucleotides: TGTGCCAGCAGTTACTCGCGGTTTGCTAATGAAAAACTGTTTTTT.

The chain joins TRBV7-9 to TRBJ2-2, with D maybe TRBD2 (5 bases). The CDR3 extends over 14 amino acids. V was clipped by 2 bases and J by 5 bases, with 9 bases between them. In germline, CDR1 is SEHNR, CDR2 FQNEAQ (reference sequence). The CDR3 coding sequence is TGTGCCAGCAGCTTATTTGGGGAGACCGGGGAGCTGTTTTTT. This gives the protein CASSLFGETGELFF. Supplemented by reference TRBV7-9 and TRBJ2-2, the full variable domain reads DTGVSQNPRHKITKRGQNVTFRCDPISEHNRLYWYRQTLGQGPEFLTYFQNEAQLEKSRLLSDRFSAERPKGSFSTLEIQRTEQGDSAMYLCASSLFGETGELFFGEGSRLTVL.

The V call is TRBV4-1, the J call TRBJ1-5; D not certain. The germline V and J ends were trimmed by 4 bases and 4 bases, with 14 bases remaining between them. Germline values: CDR1 MGHRA, CDR2 YSYEKL. This CDR3 has 15 amino acids. The CDR3 DNA sequence: TGCGCCAGCAGCCCCAAAGAAGGTGGTAATCAGCCCCAGCATTTT. Translated: CASSPKEGGNQPQHF.